The rows below give T cell receptor beta chains drawn from one sample of a study of blood T cell repertoires in COVID-19. This table comes from immunoSEQ multiplex PCR, and its TCRdb copy is limited to in-frame clones, with some not included. The data hold about 220,000 clones, with less than 90% observed a single time. Sequenced: PBMCs or T cells enriched from blood (not recorded which). The receptors were gathered from a woman in her twenties or thirties who had recovered from COVID-19. CDR3s include the opening cysteine and the closing phenylalanine or tryptophan. D genes are given only for firm matches. Clone size is stated in some rows and not others, as once, few, many or a class when expanded.

j_call: TRBJ2-6
v_call: TRBV6-4
clone_size: once
d_call: -
cdr3_nt: TGTGCCAGCAGTGAATTGGCGGGGATTGGGGCCAACGTCCTGACTTTC
cdr3_aa: CASSELAGIGANVLTF

j_call: TRBJ2-3
v_call: TRBV2
clone_size: -
d_call: TRBD2
cdr3_nt: TGTGCCAGCAGTGAACTAGCGGGGGGCACAGATACGCAGTATTTT
cdr3_aa: CASSELAGGTDTQYF

j_call: TRBJ1-5
v_call: TRBV19
clone_size: -
d_call: TRBD1
cdr3_nt: TGTGCCAGTAGTATAGTACAGGGGAGAAGCAATCAGCCCCAGCATTTT
cdr3_aa: CASSIVQGRSNQPQHF

j_call: TRBJ1-1
v_call: TRBV19
clone_size: -
d_call: TRBD1
cdr3_nt: TGTGCCAGTTCCGACAGGGATGACACTGAAGCTTTCTTT
cdr3_aa: CASSDRDDTEAFF

j_call: TRBJ1-2
v_call: TRBV27
clone_size: -
d_call: -
cdr3_nt: TGTGCCAGCAGTTTACTCCAGGGGACAAGTAACTATGGCTACACCTTC
cdr3_aa: CASSLLQGTSNYGYTF

j_call: TRBJ1-6
v_call: TRBV4-3
clone_size: -
d_call: -
cdr3_nt: TGCGCCAGCAGCCAAGCAGGATCTTTTAATTCACCCCTCCACTTT
cdr3_aa: CASSQAGSFNSPLHF

j_call: TRBJ2-7
v_call: TRBV4-3
clone_size: -
d_call: TRBD2
cdr3_nt: TGCGCCAGCAGCCAAGGGGGTCACGGGACTAGCTACGAGCAGTACTTC
cdr3_aa: CASSQGGHGTSYEQYF

j_call: TRBJ2-2
v_call: TRBV7-6
clone_size: -
d_call: -
cdr3_nt: TGTGCCAGCAGTCAAATGGGGGGGGCTTTGCCCGGGGAGCTGTTTTTT
cdr3_aa: CASSQMGGALPGELFF

j_call: TRBJ1-3
v_call: TRBV4-3
clone_size: -
d_call: -
cdr3_nt: TGCGCCAGCAGCCAAGGGACAGTCAGCTCTGGAAACACCATATATTTT
cdr3_aa: CASSQGTVSSGNTIYF

j_call: TRBJ2-1
v_call: TRBV11-2
clone_size: few
d_call: TRBD2
cdr3_nt: TGTGCCAGCAGCCTAGCGGGGTTCTCCTACAATGAGCAGTTCTTC
cdr3_aa: CASSLAGFSYNEQFF

j_call: TRBJ2-3
v_call: TRBV12-5
clone_size: many
d_call: -
cdr3_nt: TGTGCTAGTGGTCCCGGACTTTTAAGCACAGATACGCAGTATTTT
cdr3_aa: CASGPGLLSTDTQYF

j_call: TRBJ1-5
v_call: TRBV6-4
clone_size: -
d_call: -
cdr3_nt: TGTGCCAGCACAGGTCCCAATAGCAATCAGCCCCAGCATTTT
cdr3_aa: CASTGPNSNQPQHF

j_call: TRBJ2-1
v_call: TRBV5-6
clone_size: -
d_call: TRBD2
cdr3_nt: TGTGCCAGCAGTTTGGATTCCGGCGGGGGGGCCTTTTCCTACAATGAGCAGTTCTTC
cdr3_aa: CASSLDSGGGAFSYNEQFF

j_call: TRBJ1-2
v_call: TRBV11-2
clone_size: -
d_call: -
cdr3_nt: TGTGCCAGCAGCTTAGATACACCGTACTATGGCTACACCTTC
cdr3_aa: CASSLDTPYYGYTF

j_call: TRBJ1-2
v_call: TRBV5-4
clone_size: -
d_call: TRBD1
cdr3_nt: TGTGCCAGCAGGACAGGGGGACGGTATGGCTACACCTTC
cdr3_aa: CASRTGGRYGYTF

j_call: TRBJ1-4
v_call: TRBV29-1
clone_size: -
d_call: TRBD1
cdr3_nt: TGCAGCGTTCGGGACAGGTATAATGAAAAACTGTTTTTT
cdr3_aa: CSVRDRYNEKLFF

j_call: TRBJ2-7
v_call: TRBV29-1
clone_size: -
d_call: TRBD1
cdr3_nt: TGCAGCGTTAAGACAGGGGACAACTACGAGCAGTACTTC
cdr3_aa: CSVKTGDNYEQYF

j_call: TRBJ2-3
v_call: TRBV6-5
clone_size: -
d_call: -
cdr3_nt: TGTGCCAGCAGTTACGGCGGGGCCCAAGGAGATACGCAGTATTTT
cdr3_aa: CASSYGGAQGDTQYF

j_call: TRBJ2-3
v_call: TRBV4-2
clone_size: -
d_call: TRBD2
cdr3_nt: TGTGCCAGCAGCCGGGAAGGACTAGCGGGCACAGATACGCAGTATTTT
cdr3_aa: CASSREGLAGTDTQYF

j_call: TRBJ2-2
v_call: TRBV7-2
clone_size: -
d_call: -
cdr3_nt: TGTGCCAGCAGCTCCAGGAACACCGGGGAGCTGTTTTTT
cdr3_aa: CASSSRNTGELFF

j_call: TRBJ1-6
v_call: TRBV9
clone_size: once
d_call: -
cdr3_nt: TGTGCCAGCAGCGTAGTAGGCGAGGAATCACCCCTCCACTTT
cdr3_aa: CASSVVGEESPLHF

j_call: TRBJ2-1
v_call: TRBV7-9
clone_size: -
d_call: TRBD2
cdr3_nt: TGTGCCAGCAGCAGCCCGATTAGCGGGGGGCTATACAATGAGCAGTTCTTC
cdr3_aa: CASSSPISGGLYNEQFF

j_call: TRBJ1-4
v_call: TRBV11-2
clone_size: -
d_call: -
cdr3_nt: TGTGCCAGCAGCTTAGACAGGGAGGGTAATGAAAAACTGTTTTTT
cdr3_aa: CASSLDREGNEKLFF

j_call: TRBJ1-5
v_call: TRBV4-2
clone_size: -
d_call: -
cdr3_nt: TGTGCCAGCAGCCAAGATCGGGGGAAGAATCAGCCCCAGCATTTT
cdr3_aa: CASSQDRGKNQPQHF

j_call: TRBJ1-5
v_call: TRBV3-1/TRBV3-2
clone_size: -
d_call: -
cdr3_nt: TGTGCCAGCATTGGGGGCTGTCAGCCCCAGCATTTT
cdr3_aa: CASIGGCQPQHF

j_call: TRBJ2-1
v_call: TRBV9
clone_size: -
d_call: TRBD2
cdr3_nt: TGTGCCAGCAGCGAAGAGCGGGGGGGCTTATTCAATGAGCAGTTCTTC
cdr3_aa: CASSEERGGLFNEQFF

j_call: TRBJ2-1
v_call: TRBV21-1
clone_size: -
d_call: -
cdr3_nt: TGTGCCAGCAGCAAAGCGCTACTAAACAATGAGCAGTTCTTC
cdr3_aa: CASSKALLNNEQFF

j_call: TRBJ1-1
v_call: TRBV5-4
clone_size: -
d_call: -
cdr3_nt: TGTGCCAGCTTTCCTAGGGAGGTGGTCACTGAAGCTTTCTTT
cdr3_aa: CASFPREVVTEAFF

j_call: TRBJ1-1
v_call: TRBV7-2
clone_size: -
d_call: TRBD1
cdr3_nt: TGTGCCAGCAGCTTCGACAGGGGGGCCCTTGGTCGGGGTAACACTGAAGCTTTCTTT
cdr3_aa: CASSFDRGALGRGNTEAFF

j_call: TRBJ2-4
v_call: TRBV7-8
clone_size: -
d_call: TRBD2
cdr3_nt: TGTGCCAGCAGCTCCGAGGCCGGACTAGCGGGGGGGCGTAGAAACATTCAGTACTTC
cdr3_aa: CASSSEAGLAGGRRNIQYF

j_call: TRBJ2-3
v_call: TRBV2
clone_size: -
d_call: TRBD2
cdr3_nt: TGTGCCAGCAGTGAAGTCTTTGATGAGACTAGCGGGGGGCGGAATACGCAGTATTTT
cdr3_aa: CASSEVFDETSGGRNTQYF

j_call: TRBJ1-6
v_call: TRBV12-3/TRBV12-4
clone_size: once
d_call: -
cdr3_nt: TGTGCCAGCGCAGACAGTGGGAATTCACCCCTCCACTTT
cdr3_aa: CASADSGNSPLHF

j_call: TRBJ2-6
v_call: TRBV5-1
clone_size: -
d_call: -
cdr3_nt: TGCGCCAGCAGCTTGGAACACGCTGGGGCCAACGTCCTGACTTTC
cdr3_aa: CASSLEHAGANVLTF

j_call: TRBJ2-1
v_call: TRBV14
clone_size: -
d_call: -
cdr3_nt: TGTGCCAGCACCTCCCAGGGGGGTCGGGTCAATGAGCAGTTCTTC
cdr3_aa: CASTSQGGRVNEQFF

j_call: TRBJ2-4
v_call: TRBV7-3
clone_size: once
d_call: TRBD2
cdr3_nt: TGTGCCAGCAGCCCGGTTCGGACTAGCGGGTTCCAAGCCAAAAACATTCAGTACTTC
cdr3_aa: CASSPVRTSGFQAKNIQYF

j_call: TRBJ1-4
v_call: TRBV2
clone_size: -
d_call: -
cdr3_nt: TGTGCCAGCAGTGAAGCGGTCGAGCGCGACGGAACAACTAATGAAAAACTGTTTTTT
cdr3_aa: CASSEAVERDGTTNEKLFF

j_call: TRBJ1-5
v_call: TRBV7-8
clone_size: -
d_call: -
cdr3_nt: TGTGCCAGCAGATATCCATTTCAGGATAGCAATCAGCCCCAGCATTTT
cdr3_aa: CASRYPFQDSNQPQHF

j_call: TRBJ1-1
v_call: TRBV6-5
clone_size: -
d_call: -
cdr3_nt: TGTGCCAGCAGTTACTCCCCAGGTATGGACACTGAAGCTTTCTTT
cdr3_aa: CASSYSPGMDTEAFF

j_call: TRBJ1-3
v_call: TRBV9
clone_size: -
d_call: TRBD1
cdr3_nt: TGTGCCAGCAGCCCCCAACAGGGGACTGGAAACACCATATATTTT
cdr3_aa: CASSPQQGTGNTIYF

j_call: TRBJ2-3
v_call: TRBV10-3
clone_size: -
d_call: TRBD2
cdr3_nt: TGTGCCATCAGTGAGGGGACTAGCGGGGGTACAGATACGCAGTATTTT
cdr3_aa: CAISEGTSGGTDTQYF

j_call: TRBJ1-4
v_call: TRBV7-6
clone_size: -
d_call: -
cdr3_nt: TGTGCCAGCAGCCCCCGGGTTTCAACTAATGAAAAACTGTTTTTT
cdr3_aa: CASSPRVSTNEKLFF

j_call: TRBJ1-5
v_call: TRBV20-1
clone_size: -
d_call: -
cdr3_nt: TGCAGTGCTAGTGGGCCCCAACGGGGAGGTCAGCCCCAGCATTTT
cdr3_aa: CSASGPQRGGQPQHF

j_call: TRBJ2-3
v_call: TRBV6-2/TRBV6-3
clone_size: -
d_call: -
cdr3_nt: TGTGCCAGCAACCCTGCCGGGGTGAATACGCAGTATTTT
cdr3_aa: CASNPAGVNTQYF

j_call: TRBJ1-1
v_call: TRBV7-2
clone_size: -
d_call: -
cdr3_nt: TGTGCCAGCAGCTTATCAGGGGCGAACACTGAAGCTTTCTTT
cdr3_aa: CASSLSGANTEAFF

j_call: TRBJ2-5
v_call: TRBV4-2
clone_size: -
d_call: TRBD2
cdr3_nt: TGTGCCAGCAGCCAAGGGGGACTAGCGGAAGAGACCCAGTACTTC
cdr3_aa: CASSQGGLAEETQYF

j_call: TRBJ2-3
v_call: TRBV6-1
clone_size: -
d_call: -
cdr3_nt: TGTGCCAGCAGTGAAGTTCGTGGCAGCACAGATACGCAGTATTTT
cdr3_aa: CASSEVRGSTDTQYF

j_call: TRBJ2-7
v_call: TRBV7-8
clone_size: -
d_call: -
cdr3_nt: TGTGCCAGCAGCCGGAATGCGGCAACCTACGAGCAGTACTTC
cdr3_aa: CASSRNAATYEQYF

j_call: TRBJ1-1
v_call: TRBV9
clone_size: few
d_call: TRBD1
cdr3_nt: TGTGCCAGCAGCCCCCGGGACAGATCGATCACTGAAGCTTTCTTT
cdr3_aa: CASSPRDRSITEAFF

j_call: TRBJ1-6
v_call: TRBV7-2
clone_size: -
d_call: TRBD1
cdr3_nt: TGTGCCAGCAGCTTTACCGGGACAGACAATTCACCCCTCCACTTT
cdr3_aa: CASSFTGTDNSPLHF

j_call: TRBJ1-4
v_call: TRBV28
clone_size: -
d_call: -
cdr3_nt: TGTGCCAGCAGTTTAGGAGGGGCCGAAAAACTGTTTTTT
cdr3_aa: CASSLGGAEKLFF